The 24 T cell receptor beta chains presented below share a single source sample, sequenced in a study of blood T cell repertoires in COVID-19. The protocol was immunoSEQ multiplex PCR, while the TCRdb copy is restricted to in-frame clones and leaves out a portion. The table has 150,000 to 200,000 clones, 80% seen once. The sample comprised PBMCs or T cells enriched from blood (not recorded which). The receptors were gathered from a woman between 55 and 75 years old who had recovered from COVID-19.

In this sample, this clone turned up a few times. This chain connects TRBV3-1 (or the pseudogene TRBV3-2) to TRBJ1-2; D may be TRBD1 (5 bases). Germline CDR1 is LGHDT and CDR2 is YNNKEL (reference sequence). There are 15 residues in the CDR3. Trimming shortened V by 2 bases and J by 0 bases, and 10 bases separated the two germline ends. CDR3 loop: CASSQRGTSNYGYTF. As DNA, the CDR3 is TGTGCCAGCAGCCAACGGGGGACGTCTAACTATGGCTACACCTTC.

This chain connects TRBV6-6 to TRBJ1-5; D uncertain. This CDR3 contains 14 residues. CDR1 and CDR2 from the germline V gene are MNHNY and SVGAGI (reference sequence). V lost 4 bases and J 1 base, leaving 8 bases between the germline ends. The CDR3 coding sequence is TGTGCCAGCAGTTCCACGGTGAGCAATCAGCCCCAGCATTTT. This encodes CASSSTVSNQPQHF.

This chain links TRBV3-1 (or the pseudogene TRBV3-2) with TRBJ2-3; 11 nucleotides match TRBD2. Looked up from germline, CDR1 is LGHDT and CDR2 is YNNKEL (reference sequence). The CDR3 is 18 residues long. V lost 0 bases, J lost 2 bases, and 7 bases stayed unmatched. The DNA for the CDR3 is TGTGCCAGCAGCCAAGACCCGGGTAGCGGGGGGGACACAGATACGCAGTATTTT. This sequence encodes CASSQDPGSGGDTDTQYF.

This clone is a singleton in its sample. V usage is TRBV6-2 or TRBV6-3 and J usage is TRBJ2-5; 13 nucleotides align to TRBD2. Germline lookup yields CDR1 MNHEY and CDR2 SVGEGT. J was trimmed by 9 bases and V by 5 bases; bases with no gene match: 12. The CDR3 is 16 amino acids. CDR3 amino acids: CASSAGTSGAKGAQYF. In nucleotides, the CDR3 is TGTGCCAGCAGTGCCGGGACTAGCGGGGCTAAAGGCGCCCAGTACTTC.

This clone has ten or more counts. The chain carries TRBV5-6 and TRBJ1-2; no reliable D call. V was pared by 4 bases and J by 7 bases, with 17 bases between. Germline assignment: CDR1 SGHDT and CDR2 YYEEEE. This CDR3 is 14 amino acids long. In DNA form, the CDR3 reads TGTGCCAGCAGCCGATTCTTGGGTTCGGGTGGCTACACCTTC. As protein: CASSRFLGSGGYTF.

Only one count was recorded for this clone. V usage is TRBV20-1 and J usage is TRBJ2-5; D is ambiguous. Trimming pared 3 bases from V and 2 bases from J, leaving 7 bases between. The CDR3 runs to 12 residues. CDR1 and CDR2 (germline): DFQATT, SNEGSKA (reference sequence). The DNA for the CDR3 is TGCAGTGCTAGTATAGAACAAGAGACCCAGTACTTC. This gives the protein CSASIEQETQYF.

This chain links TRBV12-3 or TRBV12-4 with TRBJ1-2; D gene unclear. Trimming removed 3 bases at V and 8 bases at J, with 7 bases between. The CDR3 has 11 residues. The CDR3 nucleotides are TGTGCCAGCAGTTTTAGCGGGGGCTACACCTTC. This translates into CASSFSGGYTF.

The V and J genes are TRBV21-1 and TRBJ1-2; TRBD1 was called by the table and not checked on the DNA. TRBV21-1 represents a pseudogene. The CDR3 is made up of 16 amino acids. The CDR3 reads CASSKVPGGPPYGYTF. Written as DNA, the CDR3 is TGTGCCAGCAGCAAGGTCCCAGGGGGTCCACCTTATGGCTACACCTTC.

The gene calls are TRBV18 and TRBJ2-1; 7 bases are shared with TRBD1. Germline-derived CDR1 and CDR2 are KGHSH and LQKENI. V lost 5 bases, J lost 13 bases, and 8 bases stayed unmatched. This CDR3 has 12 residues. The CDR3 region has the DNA TGTGCCAGCTCATGGGGAGACAGGGACCAGTTCTTC. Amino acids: CASSWGDRDQFF. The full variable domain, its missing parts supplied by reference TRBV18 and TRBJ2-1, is NAGVMQNPRHLVRRRGQEARLRCSPMKGHSHVYWYRQLPEEGLKFMVYLQKENIIDESGMPKERFSAEFPKEGPSILRIQQVVRGDSAAYFCASSWGDRDQFFGPGTRLTVL.

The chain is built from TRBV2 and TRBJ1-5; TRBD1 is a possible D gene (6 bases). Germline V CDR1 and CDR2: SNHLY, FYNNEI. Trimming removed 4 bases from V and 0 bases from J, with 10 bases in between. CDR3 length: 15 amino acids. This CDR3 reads CASSGGQLSNQPQHF. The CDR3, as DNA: TGTGCCAGCAGTGGCGGACAGCTTAGCAATCAGCCCCAGCATTTT.

The CDR3 bases are TGTGCCAGGGGGGGATCCGAAGCTTTCTTT. It codes for CARGGSEAFF. This chain connects TRBV2 to TRBJ1-1; a possible D gene is TRBD1 (5 bases). There are 10 residues in the CDR3. In germline, CDR1 is SNHLY, CDR2 FYNNEI. V lost 9 bases and J 8 bases, leaving 10 bases between the germline ends.

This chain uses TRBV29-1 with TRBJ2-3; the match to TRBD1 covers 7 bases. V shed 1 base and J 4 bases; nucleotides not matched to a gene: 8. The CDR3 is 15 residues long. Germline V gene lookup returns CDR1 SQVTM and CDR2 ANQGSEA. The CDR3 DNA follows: TGCAGCGTTGAAGGGGTCGGGCAGGGGGCAGATACGCAGTATTTT. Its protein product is CSVEGVGQGADTQYF.

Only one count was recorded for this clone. CDR3 region: CAIRALGEVNTEAFF. Here the CDR3 DNA reads TGTGCCATCAGAGCACTAGGGGAGGTGAACACTGAAGCTTTCTTT. This chain links TRBV10-3 with TRBJ1-1; perhaps TRBD1 as D (5 bases). Trimming removed 6 bases from V and 0 bases from J, with 14 bases in between. In germline, CDR1 is ENHRY, CDR2 SYGVKD. The CDR3 spans 15 residues.

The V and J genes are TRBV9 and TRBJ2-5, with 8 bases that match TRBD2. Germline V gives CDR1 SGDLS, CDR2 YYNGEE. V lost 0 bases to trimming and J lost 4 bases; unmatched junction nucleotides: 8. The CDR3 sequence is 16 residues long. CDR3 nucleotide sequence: TGTGCCAGCAGCGTAGATTCGGGGGGGGCCGGAGAGACCCAGTACTTC. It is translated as CASSVDSGGAGETQYF.

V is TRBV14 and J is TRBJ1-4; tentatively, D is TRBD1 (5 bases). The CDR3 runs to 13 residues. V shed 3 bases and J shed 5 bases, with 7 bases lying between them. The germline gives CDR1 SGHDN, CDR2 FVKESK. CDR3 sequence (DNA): TGTGCCAGCAGCCATAGACAGAATGAAAAACTGTTTTTT. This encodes CASSHRQNEKLFF.

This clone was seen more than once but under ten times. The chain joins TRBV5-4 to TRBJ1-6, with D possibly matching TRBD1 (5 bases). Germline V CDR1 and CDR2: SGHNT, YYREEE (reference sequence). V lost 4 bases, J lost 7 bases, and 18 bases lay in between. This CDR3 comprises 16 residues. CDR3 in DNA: TGTGCCAGCAGCGGAAACTACGGACAAGCGAATTCACCCCTCCACTTT. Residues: CASSGNYGQANSPLHF.

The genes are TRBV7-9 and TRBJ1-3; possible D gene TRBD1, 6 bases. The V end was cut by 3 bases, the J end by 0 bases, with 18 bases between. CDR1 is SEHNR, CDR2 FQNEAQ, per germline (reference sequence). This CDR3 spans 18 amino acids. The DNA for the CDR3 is TGTGCCAGCAGCTTCCCCACAGGGTTTTTGAACTCTGGAAACACCATATATTTT. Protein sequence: CASSFPTGFLNSGNTIYF.

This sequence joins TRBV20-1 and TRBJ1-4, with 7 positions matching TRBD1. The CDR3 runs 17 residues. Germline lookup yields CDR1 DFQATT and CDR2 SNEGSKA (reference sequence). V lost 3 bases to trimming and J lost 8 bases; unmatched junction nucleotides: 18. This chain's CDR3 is CSASLSGQRLGWEKLFF. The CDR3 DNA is TGCAGTGCTAGTCTGTCGGGACAGAGGCTTGGATGGGAAAAACTGTTTTTT.

CDR3 sequence: CASSDGTGVADTQYF. CDR3 nucleotides: TGTGCCAGCAGTGACGGGACAGGGGTTGCAGATACGCAGTATTTT. The genes are TRBV6-1 and TRBJ2-3; 10 nucleotides agree with TRBD1. Germline V gene data show CDR1 as MNHNS and CDR2 as SASEGT. V was clipped by 3 bases and J by 4 bases; unmatched bases: 4. CDR3 length: 15 residues.

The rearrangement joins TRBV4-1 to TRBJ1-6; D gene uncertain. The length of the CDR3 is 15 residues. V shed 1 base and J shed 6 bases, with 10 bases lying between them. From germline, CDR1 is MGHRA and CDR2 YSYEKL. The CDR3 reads CASSQGGLFNSPLHF. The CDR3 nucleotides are TGCGCCAGCAGCCAAGGAGGACTCTTTAATTCACCCCTCCACTTT.

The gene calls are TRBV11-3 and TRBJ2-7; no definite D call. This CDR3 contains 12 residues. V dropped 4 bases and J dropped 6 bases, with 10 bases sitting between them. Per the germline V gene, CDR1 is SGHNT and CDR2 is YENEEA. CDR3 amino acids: CASSYLDGEQYF. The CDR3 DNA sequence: TGTGCCAGCAGCTACCTAGACGGCGAGCAGTACTTC.

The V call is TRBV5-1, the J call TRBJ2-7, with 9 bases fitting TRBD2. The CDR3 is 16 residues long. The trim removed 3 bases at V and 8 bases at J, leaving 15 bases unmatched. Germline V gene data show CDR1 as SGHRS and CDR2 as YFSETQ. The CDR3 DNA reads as TGCGCCAGCAGCTCCCAAGCGGGGGGCCTCGGCGGAAAGCAGTACTTC. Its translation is CASSSQAGGLGGKQYF.

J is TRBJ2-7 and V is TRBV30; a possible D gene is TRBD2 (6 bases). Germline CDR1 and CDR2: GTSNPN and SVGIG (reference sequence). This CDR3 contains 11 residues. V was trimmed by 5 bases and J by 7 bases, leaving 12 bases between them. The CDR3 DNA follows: TGTGCCTGGGATGCTGGAGGGGAGCAGTACTTC. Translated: CAWDAGGEQYF.

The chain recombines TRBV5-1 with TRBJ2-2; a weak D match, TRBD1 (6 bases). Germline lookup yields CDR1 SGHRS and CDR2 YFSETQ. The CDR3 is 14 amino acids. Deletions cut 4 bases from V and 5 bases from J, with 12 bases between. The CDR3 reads CASSRDTTTGELFF. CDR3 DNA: TGCGCCAGCAGCCGGGACACGACGACCGGGGAGCTGTTTTTT.